These 29 T cell receptor beta chains originate from one sample sequenced in a study of T cell responses to AZD1222 COVID-19 vaccine. Clones were read by immunoSEQ multiplex PCR, and TCRdb kept only the in-frame ones, dropping some. The repertoire has roughly 130,000 clones, about 87% of them found once; the top ten carry 5.5%. The source was peripheral blood, collected on day 0 of AZD1222 vaccination. The receptors shown here come from an adult in good health.

The V and J genes are TRBV28 and TRBJ1-5; no reliable D call. Germline V CDR1 and CDR2: MDHEN, SYDVKM. The ends were cut back, 5 bases at V and 3 bases at J, with 17 bases in the middle. The CDR3 covers 16 residues. The CDR3, as DNA: TGTGCCAGCAGTCCCCGAGGGAGTGGGGACAATCAGCCCCAGCATTTT. It specifies CASSPRGSGDNQPQHF.

The chain joins TRBV6-2 or TRBV6-3 to TRBJ2-7; D is undetermined. The CDR3 length is 16 residues. Per the germline V gene, CDR1 is MNHEY and CDR2 is SVGEGT. Trimming shortened V by 3 bases and J by 2 bases, and 17 bases separated the two germline ends. The CDR3 loop is CASSYLLPSGAYEQYF. The CDR3 DNA reads as TGTGCCAGCAGTTATCTCCTCCCGAGTGGAGCCTACGAGCAGTACTTC.

This clone was observed once. V gene TRBV19 combines with J gene TRBJ2-6, with D unresolved. V was clipped by 3 bases and J by 0 bases, with 15 bases between them. The CDR3 runs 18 residues. Germline-derived CDR1 and CDR2 are LNHDA and SQIVND (reference sequence). The CDR3 is CASSIGRALRSGANVLTF. CDR3 coding DNA: TGTGCCAGTAGTATCGGTAGGGCCCTCCGCTCTGGGGCCAACGTCCTGACTTTC. Variable domain in full (rest from reference TRBV19 and TRBJ2-6): DGGITQSPKYLFRKEGQNVTLSCEQNLNHDAMYWYRQDPGQGLRLIYYSQIVNDFQKGDIAEGYSVSREKKESFPLTVTSAQKNPTAFYLCASSIGRALRSGANVLTFGAGSRLTVL.

The V and J genes are TRBV28 and TRBJ1-4; 9 bases are a match to TRBD1. Per the germline V gene, CDR1 is MDHEN and CDR2 is SYDVKM. Trimming removed 4 bases from V and 5 bases from J; junction bases left unmatched: 5. CDR3 length equals 15 residues. The CDR3 bases are TGTGCCAGCAGTTCCTCCGGGACAGGGAATGAAAAACTGTTTTTT. This sequence encodes CASSSSGTGNEKLFF. Combining the CDR3 with reference TRBV28 and TRBJ1-4 gives the whole variable domain DVKVTQSSRYLVKRTGEKVFLECVQDMDHENMFWYRQDPGLGLRLIYFSYDVKMKEKGDIPEGYSVSREKKERFSLILESASTNQTSMYLCASSSSGTGNEKLFFGSGTQLSVL.

V gene TRBV7-9 combines with J gene TRBJ2-1, with 7 positions matching TRBD1. The CDR3 spans 14 residues. The J segment lost 6 bases and the V segment lost 5 bases, leaving 7 bases of the junction unmatched. Germline lookup yields CDR1 SEHNR and CDR2 FQNEAQ (reference sequence). DNA of the CDR3: TGTGCCAGCAGCAGGGGGCGCGCCCTCAATGAGCAGTTCTTC. Translation gives CASSRGRALNEQFF.

This clone was picked up one time. J is TRBJ2-1 and V is TRBV28; 13 positions match TRBD2. Germline assignment: CDR1 MDHEN and CDR2 SYDVKM. CDR3 size: 17 residues. After removal of 5 bases from V and 1 base from J, the junction contained 5 bases not matched to a gene. The CDR3 here is CASSPTSGRVSYNEQFF. In DNA, the CDR3 is TGTGCCAGCAGTCCCACTAGCGGGAGGGTATCCTACAATGAGCAGTTCTTC.

The chain couples TRBV20-1 to TRBJ2-2; perhaps TRBD2 as D (6 bases). Germline V lookup: CDR1 DFQATT, CDR2 SNEGSKA (reference sequence). The CDR3 spans 14 residues. The germline V and J ends were trimmed by 3 bases and 5 bases, with 13 bases remaining between them. The CDR3 coding sequence is TGCAGTGCTAGTATACAGGCGGGGACCGGGGAGCTGTTTTTT. Its protein is CSASIQAGTGELFF.

This chain joins TRBV5-1 and TRBJ1-1, with D perhaps matching TRBD1 (5 bases). The CDR3 runs to 15 residues. Germline assignment: CDR1 SGHRS and CDR2 YFSETQ. V was cut by 4 bases and J by 5 bases, with 18 bases left in between. This CDR3 reads CASSPTGRMGTEAFF. CDR3 sequence (DNA): TGCGCCAGCAGCCCGACGGGGCGGATGGGTACTGAAGCTTTCTTT.

The genes are TRBV4-2 and TRBJ2-1; the D is unclear. Germline V CDR1 and CDR2: LGHNA, YNFKEQ. The CDR3 extends over 15 amino acids. V lost 1 base and J 4 bases, leaving 11 bases between the germline ends. For the CDR3, the DNA is TGTGCCAGCAGCCAAGTGGGCGGTCCGTACAATGAGCAGTTCTTC. Protein product: CASSQVGGPYNEQFF.

DNA for the CDR3: TGTGCCAGCAGCTTAGGCGGGGACTTCGGGCGGTATGGCTACACCTTC. Its protein product is CASSLGGDFGRYGYTF. V usage is TRBV13 and J usage is TRBJ1-2, with D possibly matching TRBD1 (5 bases). V was cut by 0 bases and J by 5 bases, with 16 bases left in between. The CDR3 covers 16 residues. CDR1 PRHDT and CDR2 FYEKMQ come from the germline V gene (reference sequence).

This clone was seen a single time. The genes are TRBV7-3 and TRBJ1-1; tentative D call: TRBD1 (6 bases). The CDR3 contains 15 residues. Trimming cost V 1 base and J 0 bases, with 9 bases left between them. The germline CDR1 and CDR2 sequences are SGHTA and FQGTGA. CDR3 nucleotide sequence: TGTGCCAGCAGCTTAAGTCCAGGGGTGAACACTGAAGCTTTCTTT. It specifies CASSLSPGVNTEAFF.

The V and J genes are TRBV27 and TRBJ2-7; D perhaps matches TRBD2 (6 bases). The CDR3 is made up of 13 amino acids. From germline, CDR1 is MNHEY and CDR2 SMNVEV (reference sequence). V shed 5 bases and J shed 2 bases, with 10 bases lying between them. The CDR3 DNA is TGTGCCAGCAGTCCGGGGGAGACCTACGAGCAGTACTTC. Amino acid sequence: CASSPGETYEQYF.

The chain joins TRBV2 to TRBJ1-4; TRBD1 agrees at 9 bases. V lost 6 bases, J lost 7 bases, and 6 bases stayed unmatched. In germline, CDR1 is SNHLY, CDR2 FYNNEI. This CDR3 is 14 amino acids long. The CDR3 DNA reads as TGTGCCAGCAGCAGACAGGGGGTTGGTGAAAAACTGTTTTTT. As protein: CASSRQGVGEKLFF.

This clone was seen just once. The chain has TRBV11-2 and TRBJ2-7; D may correspond to TRBD1 or TRBD2 (5 bases each). In germline, CDR1 is SGHAT, CDR2 FQNNGV. This CDR3 has 15 amino acids. The ends were cut back, 5 bases at V and 1 base at J, with 15 bases in the middle. The CDR3 coding sequence is TGTGCCAGCAGCCCCGGGACGGAGATATCCTACGAGCAGTACTTC. Translation gives CASSPGTEISYEQYF.

The gene calls are TRBV6-5 and TRBJ2-7; TRBD2 aligns across 10 bases. CDR3 length: 14 residues. Germline V gives CDR1 MNHEY, CDR2 SVGAGI. Trimming removed 6 bases from V and 5 bases from J; junction bases left unmatched: 7. The CDR3 here is CASRASGSVHEQYF. The CDR3 DNA reads TGTGCCAGCAGGGCTAGCGGGAGTGTTCACGAGCAGTACTTC.

The chain recombines TRBV5-1 with TRBJ1-4; 10 bases fit TRBD1. CDR1 SGHRS and CDR2 YFSETQ come from the germline V gene. V shed 3 bases, J shed 4 bases, and the junction held 6 bases outside the gene matches. The CDR3 is made up of 16 amino acids. CDR3 in amino acids: CASSSGTGVVNEKLFF. The CDR3 DNA sequence: TGCGCCAGCAGCTCCGGGACAGGGGTAGTTAATGAAAAACTGTTTTTT.

The chain joins TRBV5-5 to TRBJ1-2, with D tentatively TRBD1 (6 bases). The germline CDR1 and CDR2 sequences are SGHKS and YYEKEE (reference sequence). The V end lost 4 bases, the J end lost 2 bases, and 12 bases lay between the germline ends. This CDR3 comprises 14 residues. For the CDR3, the DNA is TGTGCCAGCAGCCATCAACAGGGCAACTATGGCTACACCTTC. It is translated as CASSHQQGNYGYTF.

The chain carries TRBV28 and TRBJ2-5, with D perhaps matching TRBD1 (6 bases). The CDR3 contains 14 residues. CDR1 and CDR2 (germline): MDHEN, SYDVKM. V lost 5 bases and J lost 2, with 12 bases in between. The CDR3 DNA follows: TGTGCCAGCAGTGCCTCCGGACAGCAAGAGACCCAGTACTTC. As protein: CASSASGQQETQYF.

J is TRBJ2-5 and V is TRBV4-3; 9 bases line up with TRBD2. Germline CDR1 reads LGHNA; CDR2 reads YSLEER. Trimming at V came to 1 base and at J to 5 bases, leaving 8 bases not matched to a gene. The CDR3 is 16 residues long. In nucleotides, the CDR3 is TGCGCCAGCAGCCAAGGAGTCCTAGCGGGATCCGAGACCCAGTACTTC. Translated, it gives CASSQGVLAGSETQYF.

This sequence joins TRBV7-8 and TRBJ2-1; D is undetermined. The germline V and J ends were trimmed by 6 bases and 5 bases, with 14 bases remaining between them. The CDR3 loop spans 14 amino acids. Germline lookup yields CDR1 SGHVS and CDR2 FQNEAQ. DNA for the CDR3: TGTGCCAGCAGTCCTCGGCTATCTCACAATGAGCAGTTCTTC. Protein: CASSPRLSHNEQFF.

This chain links TRBV11-3 with TRBJ2-1; 11 bases line up with TRBD2. The length of the CDR3 is 15 residues. The junction had 4 bases not matched to a gene; V was cut back by 3 bases and J by 6 bases. Germline V lookup: CDR1 SGHNT, CDR2 YENEEA. CDR3: CASSFGLAGSNEQFF. The CDR3 bases are TGTGCCAGCAGCTTTGGACTAGCGGGCTCCAATGAGCAGTTCTTC.

This clone was observed a few times. This chain joins TRBV19 and TRBJ2-7; TRBD2 matches 7 bases. The CDR3 is 13 amino acids. The junction had 6 bases not matched to a gene; V was cut back by 5 bases and J by 5 bases. The V gene's germline CDR1 is LNHDA and CDR2 SQIVND (reference sequence). The CDR3 here is CASSFRAGDEQYF. The DNA of the CDR3 is TGTGCCAGTAGTTTCCGCGCGGGAGACGAGCAGTACTTC.

V usage is TRBV19 and J usage is TRBJ2-7, with TRBD2 identical over 11 bases. V dropped 5 bases and J dropped 0; count of bases not matched to a gene: 6. This CDR3 comprises 16 residues. CDR1 and CDR2 from the germline V gene are LNHDA and SQIVND (reference sequence). CDR3 sequence: CASSSAGTSGSYEQYF. The CDR3 bases are TGTGCCAGTAGTTCGGCCGGGACTAGCGGCTCCTACGAGCAGTACTTC.

This chain links TRBV5-5 with TRBJ1-1, with D uncertain. The CDR3 covers 13 residues. Germline V gene lookup returns CDR1 SGHKS and CDR2 YYEKEE (reference sequence). With 2 bases removed from V and 1 base from J, the gap between germline ends came to 6 bases. CDR3 DNA sequence: TGTGCCAGCAGCTTCGGAGGGAACACTGAAGCTTTCTTT. Translation: CASSFGGNTEAFF. Together with reference TRBV5-5 and TRBJ1-1, the CDR3 gives the full variable domain: DAGVTQSPTHLIKTRGQQVTLRCSPISGHKSVSWYQQVLGQGPQFIFQYYEKEERGRGNFPDRFSARQFPNYSSELNVNALLLGDSALYLCASSFGGNTEAFFGQGTRLTVV.

This sequence joins TRBV3-1 (or the pseudogene TRBV3-2) and TRBJ1-1; no definite D call. CDR3 length: 13 amino acids. The V gene's germline CDR1 is LGHDT and CDR2 YNNKEL (reference sequence). Trimming stripped 1 base from V and 1 base from J, with 4 bases between. Here the CDR3 DNA reads TGTGCCAGCAGCCAAGTAGGGAACACTGAAGCTTTCTTT. Its protein is CASSQVGNTEAFF.

The genes are TRBV28 and TRBJ1-2; maybe TRBD1 (6 bases). Germline CDR1 is MDHEN and CDR2 is SYDVKM. The CDR3 is 15 amino acids. Trimming took 3 bases from V and 4 from J, leaving 15 bases between them. CDR3 in amino acids: CASSLVGQGVYGYTF. The CDR3 nucleotides read TGTGCCAGCAGTTTGGTGGGACAAGGTGTCTATGGCTACACCTTC.

The chain couples TRBV6-5 to TRBJ2-3, with 13 bases aligning to TRBD2. The germline V gene encodes CDR1 MNHEY and CDR2 SVGAGI. The CDR3 is 16 residues long. V was pared by 4 bases and J by 4 bases, with 5 bases of the junction left unmatched. CDR3 bases: TGTGCCAGCAGTTCTGGACTAGCGGGAGTACCAGATACGCAGTATTTT. Translated: CASSSGLAGVPDTQYF.

J is TRBJ1-1 and V is TRBV28; D gene uncertain. V lost 7 bases, J lost 0 bases, and 9 bases lay in between. CDR1 and CDR2 from the germline V gene are MDHEN and SYDVKM. This CDR3 is 13 amino acids long. The CDR3, as DNA: TGTGCCAGCAACCGATACATGAACACTGAAGCTTTCTTT. Protein: CASNRYMNTEAFF.

Only one count was recorded for this clone. The chain has TRBV6-5 and TRBJ1-2, with 7 bases identical to TRBD1. CDR1 and CDR2 from the germline V gene are MNHEY and SVGAGI. V shed 7 bases, J shed 7 bases, and the junction held 9 bases outside the gene matches. This CDR3 is built from 13 residues. CDR3 sequence reads: CASTEKGALGYTF. The DNA of the CDR3 is TGTGCCAGCACCGAAAAGGGGGCGCTTGGCTACACCTTC.